This record concerns one T cell receptor (beta chain) sequence. Its antigen remains unknown. The libraries were made with immunoSEQ version 4 in survey mode. Assay used: immunoSEQ multiplex PCR; TCRdb lists only in-frame clones, some missing. The table includes approximately 40,000 clones, around 78% detected once. From germline, CDR1 is MNHEY and CDR2 SMNVEV (reference sequence). V was shortened by 3 bases and J by 3 bases, with 15 bases between the two germline ends. The CDR3 contains 15 residues. The record originates from a study of persistence of HIV-infected CD4 T cells. Cells were stimulated with overlapping HIV-1 Gag 15-mer peptides. Memory cells lacking CD40L and CD69 with high CD45RO were sorted.

The chain is built from TRBV27 and TRBJ2-7; tentatively, D is TRBD2 (5 bases). The TCR sequence derives from an adult man with HIV who was CMV-seropositive. The sequences come from CD4+ T cells sorted from PBMCs after roughly 18-hour stimulation, collected from a patient who received antiretroviral therapy. The CDR3 here is CASSLYASGIYEQYF. The CDR3 DNA is TGTGCCAGCAGTTTGTACGCTTCCGGGATCTACGAGCAGTACTTC.